This TCR beta chain comes out of a study of early T cells in non-severe SARS-CoV-2 infection. Study-level background: The chains were unpaired, and the sequenced material was bulk RNA from unsorted whole blood. Study-level results: A preference for anti-spike CD8 responses marked VDJdb matching, which missed private and CD4 specificities.

Unique molecular identifiers were attached to individual cDNA molecules. Via MiXCR, TCRdb re-called the 5' RACE reads, giving one row per CDR3 protein. The sample includes some 23,000 distinct CDR3 sequences, 4.8% of them seen just once. This CDR3 has 14 amino acids. Trimming stripped 2 bases from V and 3 bases from J, with 11 bases between. CDR1 is DFQATT and CDR2 is SNEGSKA in the germline V gene (reference sequence). There are many counts of this clonotype. What it binds is unknown. This TCR came from an adult who was a healthcare worker with PCR-confirmed SARS-CoV-2 infection or an uninfected control (not recorded which). V usage is TRBV20-1 and J usage is TRBJ2-1; D remains ambiguous. Sequencing input: whole blood. The CDR3 DNA reads as TGCAGTGCTAGAAACCCTGCCCTCTACAATGAGCAGTTCTTC. This translates into CSARNPALYNEQFF.